The entry below gives a single T cell receptor beta chain sequence along with its context. Its antigen is unknown. Produced via immunoSEQ multiplex PCR; TCRdb's table is partial and in-frame only. The sample has 89,000 or so clones; 65% to 90% are singletons. The germline V and J ends were trimmed by 5 bases and 8 bases, with 6 bases remaining between them. Germline CDR1 and CDR2: MDHEN and SYDVKM. CDR3 length equals 11 residues. The source of the sample is a study of T cell responses to AZD1222 COVID-19 vaccine. Study-wide points: Of spike-specific TCRs, nearly half reportedly target regions left unmutated in variants. Clonal diversity was possibly underestimated; the donors were predominantly white British and more often female. Of the AZD1222 recipients, only six were seropositive at baseline. Vaccine-related CD4 TCRs covered spike, predominating at 160-218 and 743-854.

Sequencing was performed on peripheral blood, taken on day 0 of AZD1222 vaccination. The TCR sequence derives from an adult in good health. The V call is TRBV28, the J call TRBJ1-4, with D perhaps matching TRBD1 (5 bases). The CDR3 region has the DNA TGTGCCAGCAGTAACAGGGAAAAACTGTTTTTT. It specifies CASSNREKLFF. The full variable domain, in which reference TRBV28 and TRBJ1-4 provide the parts outside the CDR3, is DVKVTQSSRYLVKRTGEKVFLECVQDMDHENMFWYRQDPGLGLRLIYFSYDVKMKEKGDIPEGYSVSREKKERFSLILESASTNQTSMYLCASSNREKLFFGSGTQLSVL.